Listed below are T cell receptor beta chains from one sample, sequenced in a study of blood T cells in healthy people across ages. TCRdb analysed the 5' RACE reads with MiXCR anew, one entry per CDR3 protein. The sample contains more than 650,000 distinct CDR3 sequences, 53% of which appear only once. Sequencing input: blood. The receptors originated from a man at least 80 years old in good health. The CDR3 runs from the conserved cysteine through the conserved F or W. Each record gives: J gene, clone size, V gene, D gene, CDR3 DNA, CDR3 protein. A D gene is named only where the DNA matches it firmly. Part of the rows lack a size; the others show once, few, many or a class for expanded clones.

>TRBJ2-2|.|TRBV5-1|TRBD1
TGCGCCAGCAGACGGGACAGCCGGAACACCGGGGAGCTGTTTTTT
CASRRDSRNTGELFF
>TRBJ1-2|.|TRBV24-1|.
TGTGCCACCAGTGACCCGGGGGCAACCCTTAACTATGGCTACACCTTC
CATSDPGATLNYGYTF
>TRBJ2-7|few|TRBV29-1|.
TGCAGCGTTATGGAGGGGCCGAGCTCCTACGAGCAGTACTTC
CSVMEGPSSYEQYF
>TRBJ2-6|once|TRBV9|.
TGTGCCAGCAGCGTCCTCGGCGCTAGCTCTGGGGCCAACGTCCTGACTTTC
CASSVLGASSGANVLTF
>TRBJ1-2|few|TRBV18|.
TGTGCCAGCTCACCCGGCCAGGGGACTGGTGGCTACACCTTC
CASSPGQGTGGYTF
>TRBJ2-7|.|TRBV13|.
TGTGCCAGCTCCCTCCTAGCGATCCCCTACGAGCAGTACTTC
CASSLLAIPYEQYF
>TRBJ1-1|.|TRBV29-1|TRBD1
TGCAGCGCCCTGGGGAGACAGGGGTATACTGAAGCTTTCTTT
CSALGRQGYTEAFF
>TRBJ1-2|.|TRBV10-3|.
TGTGCCATCAGTGATGGACAGTCTCACAATGGCTACACCTTC
CAISDGQSHNGYTF
>TRBJ2-1|.|TRBV6-6|.
TGTGCCAGCAGTACGGGATTTTCCCATGAGCAGTTCTTC
CASSTGFSHEQFF
>TRBJ2-3|few|TRBV7-9|.
TGTGCCAGCAGCTTTCGCCTAGCTGGCACAGATACGCAGTATTTT
CASSFRLAGTDTQYF
>TRBJ2-7|.|TRBV7-2|TRBD2
TGTGCCAGCAGCTTAGTGCTGAGCGGGAGGGGAAGCTCCCACGAGCAGTACTTC
CASSLVLSGRGSSHEQYF
>TRBJ1-4|.|TRBV29-1|.
TGCAGCGCCGTGTCGGGACCCGCAACTAATGAAAAACTGTTTTTT
CSAVSGPATNEKLFF
>TRBJ1-2|many|TRBV29-1|.
TGCAGCGTTCCCGCGCAGGGCCCGGAGGGCTACACCTTC
CSVPAQGPEGYTF
>TRBJ2-7|.|TRBV3-1|TRBD2
TGTGCCAGCAGCCAAGCTAGCGGGAGGACCTACGAGCAGTACTTC
CASSQASGRTYEQYF
>TRBJ2-3|.|TRBV14|TRBD2
TGTGCCAGCAGCCAAGCCACCGGGAGGGGGTACAGATACGCGTATTTT
CASSQATGRGYRYAYF
>TRBJ2-1|few|TRBV5-1|.
TGCGCCAGCAGCTTGGGAGCGTGCTACAATGAGCAGTTCTTC
CASSLGACYNEQFF
>TRBJ2-5|.|TRBV5-1|.
TGCGCCAGCAGTCCTGGAGGCCCTAGACAAGAGACCCAGTACTTC
CASSPGGPRQETQYF
>TRBJ2-1|.|TRBV11-3|.
TGTGCCAGCAGCTTAGATCGGGCCCGCAATGAGCAGTTCTTC
CASSLDRARNEQFF
>TRBJ2-1|.|TRBV20-1|.
TGCAGTGCTAGAGACCCAACGAGCTCCTACAATGAGCAGTTCTTC
CSARDPTSSYNEQFF
>TRBJ1-5|few|TRBV15|TRBD1
TGTGCCACCAGCAGTACAGGGGGCATGGGCAATCAGCCCCAGCATTTT
CATSSTGGMGNQPQHF
>TRBJ2-7|few|TRBV28|TRBD1
TGTGCCAGCAGTTTATACCGGGACAGGGTCTACGAGCAGTACTTC
CASSLYRDRVYEQYF
>TRBJ2-1|.|TRBV10-3|.
TGTGCCATCAGTGACCTAGGCAATGAGCAGTTCTTC
CAISDLGNEQFF
>TRBJ2-3|few|TRBV9|.
TGTGCCAGCAGCGTCTCCGCGGGGGCCGCGGACAGATACGCGTATTTT
CASSVSAGAADRYAYF
>TRBJ1-1|.|TRBV3-1|.
TGTGCCAGCAGCCAAGTTGCGGGTAACGCTGAAGCTTTCTTT
CASSQVAGNAEAFF
>TRBJ2-4|.|TRBV28|.
TGTGCCAGCAGTTTCGAGACAGCCCTAAACATTCAGTACTTC
CASSFETALNIQYF
>TRBJ2-1|few|TRBV7-2|.
TGTGCCAGCAGTGACCGGGCTTCCTACAATGAGCAGTTCTTC
CASSDRASYNEQFF
>TRBJ2-7|.|TRBV15|TRBD2
TGTGCCACCAGCAGAGCTATTGGGACTAGCGGGGGCGAGCAGTACTTC
CATSRAIGTSGGEQYF
>TRBJ1-5|.|TRBV20-1|.
TGCAGTGCTAGCCCCAGCGATAGCAATCAGCCCCAGCATTTT
CSASPSDSNQPQHF
>TRBJ1-6|.|TRBV25-1|.
TGTGCCAGCAGCCCAGTGTACAGCAATAATTCACCCCTCCACTTT
CASSPVYSNNSPLHF
>TRBJ2-7|.|TRBV20-1|.
TGCAGTGCCCCCCTCCTGACAGGCTCCTACGAGCAGTACTTC
CSAPLLTGSYEQYF
>TRBJ1-6|once|TRBV20-1|.
TGCAGTGCCATCCGAACCGTGACACAGAATTCACCCCCCCACTTT
CSAIRTVTQNSPPHF
>TRBJ2-1|.|TRBV5-1|.
TGCGCCAGCAGCTGGCTCCCGGGCGTAAGTCGGGAGCAGTTCTTC
CASSWLPGVSREQFF
>TRBJ1-2|.|TRBV3-1|.
TGTGCCAGCAGCCCGACGGGGACCAGTGGCTACACCTTC
CASSPTGTSGYTF
>TRBJ1-1|.|TRBV6-5|.
TGTGCCAGCAGTTGGGGTATCCGACAAGCGACCGAAGCTTTCTTT
CASSWGIRQATEAFF
>TRBJ2-1|few|TRBV11-2|.
TGTGCCACCGCCGCAGGGTCCTACAATGAGCAGTTCTTC
CATAAGSYNEQFF
>TRBJ2-5|.|TRBV24-1|TRBD2
TGTGCCACCAGTGATACGACTAGCGGCCAAGAGACCCAGTACTTC
CATSDTTSGQETQYF
>TRBJ1-2|few|TRBV11-2|TRBD1
TGTGCCAGCAGCTTGGGGCAGGGGGCGTTTGGCTACACCTTC
CASSLGQGAFGYTF
>TRBJ2-3|.|TRBV7-9|.
TGTGCCAGCAGCTTAACGGGGTGGGATACGCAGTATTTT
CASSLTGWDTQYF
>TRBJ1-6|.|TRBV14|.
TGTGCCAGCAGCCCGGCGGAGGTTTCACCCCTCCACTTT
CASSPAEVSPLHF
>TRBJ1-2|once|TRBV10-3|.
TGTGCCATCAGCCCACTGTCTGGCGGCTACACCTTC
CAISPLSGGYTF
>TRBJ2-5|.|TRBV2|TRBD1
TGTGCCAGCAAGGGGGCTGTGGAGACCCAGTACTTC
CASKGAVETQYF